Reported below is one TCR beta chain. The target of this receptor is not known. Base qualities are not provided; no much larger clone lies one nucleotide away. The data derive from a study of blood T cell repertoires in COVID-19 (dated by TCRdb to 2019 to 2021). Regarding the study in general: Collaborator samples came from the United States, Italy and Spain and covered acute and convalescent phases of COVID-19. Deeply sampled blood TCRbeta repertoires from subjects exposed to, actively infected with, or recovered from COVID-19 were included in the dataset. The material from the prospective study consisted of cDNA or gDNA derived from T cells, B-cell-depleted T cells, or PBMCs. HLA class I and class II types, where available, came from metadata supplied by the sample provider rather than from assay-based typing. The repertoires were made available in a free public database intended to serve as a resource for research on the immune response to SARS-CoV-2. Nearly every sample came with metadata listing a de-identified subject ID, COVID-19 status, age in years and sex. The samples were drawn from two sources: the first 160 participants of the ongoing ImmuneRACE study, and over 950 subjects contributed by 6 global collaborators. Study-wide findings and limitations: The amount of clinical and demographic metadata varied by source and participant and was provided uncurated.

Enrolling through a virtual design, the prospective study's participants ranged in age from about 18 to 100 years and lived across 20 to 30 United States geographic areas. In the prospective study, participants were assigned to cohorts based on the clinical history participants reported in a screening survey and a study questionnaire. ImmuneRACE Cohort 3 recovered participants were defined by two consecutive negative NP/OP PCR tests, healthcare professional clearance, or symptom resolution. Mobile phlebotomists in the prospective study collected whole blood, serum and a nasopharyngeal or oropharyngeal swab from every participant. Over a roughly two-month period, participants in the prospective study had the option of providing additional blood draws and questionnaires. Blood samples from the prospective study were shipped frozen or at room temperature prior to DNA extraction. The germline V gene supplies CDR1 MGHRA and CDR2 YSYEKL. From the cysteine up to the phenylalanine, the CDR3 has a length of 15 residues. Only CDR3 DNA is held: 45 bases, read in frame from base 1. The V end gives up 0 bases and the J end 10 bases, leaving 11 bases in the junction not matched to a gene.

TCRbeta CDR3 regions were amplified from genomic DNA by means of the immunoSEQ Assay, a bias-controlled multiplex PCR. On the study's bioinformatics: Within the assay, amplification of reference gene primers was used to estimate how many nucleated cells each sample contained. To quantify the absolute abundance of each unique TCRbeta CDR3 rearrangement, sequence reads were collapsed and filtered. Productive Simpson clonality was computed per sample as the square root of Simpson's diversity index over productive rearrangements. In TCRdb, the immuneACCESS table is reduced to in-frame sequences with V and J assigned. These tables do not hold every clone; where another copy was compared, an unresolved V gene accounts for under half, and the others remain unexplained. The DNA was the basis for D and trimming; V, J and clone size are from that table. The sample yields a few hundred thousand clones; more than 75% were counted once. 1.2% of the sample comes from the top ten.

The source material was PBMCs or T cells enriched from blood (not recorded which). Here the chain combines TRBV4-1 and TRBJ1-2; 7 central bases correspond to TRBD1. The sequence derives from a woman aged 18 to 35 who had recovered from COVID-19. The CDR3: CASSQDGTQGEVYTF. The nucleotide sequence reads as follows: TGCGCCAGCAGCCAAGATGGGACGCAGGGGGAGGTCTACACCTTC.